This T cell receptor beta chain appears in the sequencing data of a study of blood T cell repertoires in COVID-19. In terms of age and location, participants ranged from roughly 18 to 100 years and lived in about 25 US areas. Assay used: immunoSEQ multiplex PCR; TCRdb lists only in-frame clones, some missing. This table has about 400,000 clones, nearly 90% appearing once. The CDR3 length is 15 residues. Germline V gene sequence: CDR1 SGHRS, CDR2 YFSETQ. V lost 4 bases, J lost 14 bases, and 20 bases stayed unmatched. Sequenced: PBMCs or T cells enriched from blood (not recorded which). The clonotype comes from a woman under 30 with acute COVID-19. The J gene is TRBJ1-2, the V gene TRBV5-1; 7 bases are a match to TRBD1. The DNA for the CDR3 is TGCGCCAGCAGCCACGCAACAAACCAAAGACAGGGTCAAACCTTC. It codes for CASSHATNQRQGQTF.